This T cell receptor beta chain was captured in a study of T cells in Graves' hyperthyroidism and ophthalmopathy. Background on the study: Peripheral blood sampling occurred at initial diagnosis, before any treatment.

Regarding this clonotype: Its specificity is unknown.

General study findings and limits: In the blood, most expanded thyroid clonotypes above 0.001 appeared as well.

The CDR3 is 14 residues long. With 3 bases removed from V and 1 base from J, the gap between germline ends came to 8 bases. Germline CDR1 is KGHDR and CDR2 is SFDVKD. RNA transcripts gave rise to amplified TCR beta CDR3 regions. TCR CDR3 underwent first-round RT-PCR with the HTBI primer set. TCRdb re-derived calls from the multiplex PCR reads in MiXCR, one entry per CDR3 protein. The sample records about 700,000 distinct CDR3 sequences, around 15% being singletons. From under 12 ml of fresh peripheral blood, PBMCs were isolated. This sequence was found in a woman aged 18-29 years with Graves' hyperthyroidism. The sequenced sample consisted of blood. This chain joins TRBV24-1 and TRBJ1-1, with D maybe TRBD1 (6 bases). The CDR3 DNA is TGTGCCACCAGTGATACAGGGACGAACACTGAAGCTTTCTTT. This translates into CATSDTGTNTEAFF.